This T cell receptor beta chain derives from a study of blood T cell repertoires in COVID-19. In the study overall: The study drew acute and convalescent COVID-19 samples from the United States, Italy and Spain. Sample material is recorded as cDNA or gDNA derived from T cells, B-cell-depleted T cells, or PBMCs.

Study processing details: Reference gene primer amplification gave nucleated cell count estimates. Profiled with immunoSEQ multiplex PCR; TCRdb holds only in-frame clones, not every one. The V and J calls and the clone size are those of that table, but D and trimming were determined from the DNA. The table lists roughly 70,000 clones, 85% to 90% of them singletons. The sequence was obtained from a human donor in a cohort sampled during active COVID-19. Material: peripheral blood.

CDR3 amino acids: CASSLDRAASYNSPLHF. The CDR3 bases are TGTGCCAGCAGCTTAGACAGGGCCGCCTCCTATAATTCACCCCTCCACTTT. This sequence joins TRBV7-2 and TRBJ1-6, with a weak D call TRBD1 (6 bases). This CDR3 has 17 amino acids. V lost 1 base to trimming and J lost 0 bases, with 10 bases between them. Germline lookup yields CDR1 SGHTA and CDR2 FQGNSA.